This T cell receptor (beta chain) originates from a study of identical twins. This CDR3 has 15 residues. CDR1 is MNHEY and CDR2 is SVGEGT in the germline V gene. V was cut by 7 bases and J by 0 bases, with 15 bases left in between. About this clonotype itself: What it binds is unknown.

TCRdb reprocessed the 5' RACE reads via MiXCR and lists one record per CDR3 protein. This table has 350,000 to 600,000 distinct CDR3 sequences, 12% to 15% appearing once. Findings and caveats of the study: Cord blood's abundant beta clonotypes had fewer insertions, unlike memory repertoires.

Separately, the same data were catalogued under a study of yellow fever vaccine responses in identical twins.

Sequencing used CD4+ T cells sorted from blood. This receptor was taken from a woman aged 18-30 years in good health. The chain combines TRBV6-2 or TRBV6-3 with TRBJ2-5; a weak D match, TRBD2 (6 bases). The CDR3 DNA is TGTGCCAGCAAAACTCGGAGGGACCACCAAGAGACCCAGTACTTC. It specifies CASKTRRDHQETQYF.